The 22 T cell receptor beta chains below were found in one sample sequenced in a study of beta chain features in type 1 diabetes. The antigens for these receptors are not known. TCRB transcripts that were expressed got sequenced, as all of the isolated RNA had been reverse transcribed. Profiled with immunoSEQ multiplex PCR; TCRdb holds only in-frame clones, not every one. The data contain hundreds of thousands of clones, roughly 12% of them singletons. Findings and caveats of the study: The study found moderately but significantly shorter TCRB CDR3s in all four CD4+ subsets of Type 1 diabetes patients.

Sequencing was done on a sample of naive CD4+ T cells from blood. The receptors derive from a man between 18 and 29 years old with type 1 diabetes.

This clone was recorded a few times. The rearrangement uses TRBV10-3 and TRBJ2-7, with D hard to call. The V and J ends lost 6 bases and 1 base respectively, with 7 bases between them. This CDR3 has 12 amino acids. Looked up from germline, CDR1 is ENHRY and CDR2 is SYGVKD. CDR3 sequence (DNA): TGTGCCATCAGCTCCGAATCCTACGAGCAGTACTTC. It translates to CAISSESYEQYF.

CDR3 bases: TGCGCCAGCAGCTTGGGACTAGAGGGCTACAATGAGCAGTTCTTC. It yields the protein CASSLGLEGYNEQFF. The chain recombines TRBV5-1 with TRBJ2-1; D perhaps matches TRBD2 (6 bases). The V end was cut by 0 bases, the J end by 3 bases, with 10 bases between. The CDR3 runs to 15 residues. The V gene's germline CDR1 is SGHRS and CDR2 YFSETQ.

V usage is TRBV27 and J usage is TRBJ2-2, with D uncertain. Trimming pared 4 bases from V and 8 bases from J, leaving 8 bases between. The CDR3 is 12 amino acids. Germline CDR1 MNHEY, CDR2 SMNVEV (reference sequence). This chain's CDR3 is CASSSYLGELFF. The CDR3, as DNA: TGTGCCAGCAGTTCCTACCTGGGGGAGCTGTTTTTT.

The CDR3 bases are TGTGCCACCAGCAGCCTCCGGGGACAGGCATACAATGAGCAGTTCTTC. Its protein product is CATSSLRGQAYNEQFF. The J gene is TRBJ2-1, the V gene TRBV15, with TRBD1 matching over 8 bases. Unmatched junction bases numbered 8, after V lost 3 bases and J lost 4 bases. Per the germline V gene, CDR1 is LNHNV and CDR2 is YYDKDF (reference sequence). The CDR3 sequence is 16 residues long.

This clone was observed a few times. The J gene is TRBJ1-2, the V gene TRBV27; 8 bases line up with TRBD1. Germline trimming cut 6 bases from V and 4 bases from J; bases unmatched to any gene: 7. The germline CDR1 and CDR2 sequences are MNHEY and SMNVEV (reference sequence). This CDR3 contains 14 residues. The CDR3 nucleotides read TGTGCCAGCAGGCCCGGACAGGGCAGCTATGGCTACACCTTC. Its protein product is CASRPGQGSYGYTF.

The sample holds a few counts of this clone. V is TRBV10-1 and J is TRBJ2-1; 8 bases fit TRBD2. CDR3 length: 12 amino acids. Germline V gene data show CDR1 as WNHNN and CDR2 as SYGVQD (reference sequence). The V segment lost 4 bases and the J segment 9 bases; nucleotides outside the gene matches: 2. CDR3 loop: CASSAAGGEQFF. The CDR3 nucleotides are TGCGCCAGCAGTGCGGCGGGGGGTGAGCAGTTCTTC.

The V call is TRBV5-1, the J call TRBJ2-3; no clear D gene. V was cut by 4 bases and J by 3 bases, with 9 bases left in between. The CDR3 runs to 13 residues. Germline V gives CDR1 SGHRS, CDR2 YFSETQ. CDR3 bases: TGCGCCAGCAGCGGGGAAGGGACAGATACGCAGTATTTT. This translates into CASSGEGTDTQYF.

This clone appeared a few times. This sequence joins TRBV15 and TRBJ1-2, with D uncertain. The V gene's germline CDR1 is LNHNV and CDR2 YYDKDF (reference sequence). Trimming cost V 0 bases and J 1 base, with 12 bases left between them. The CDR3 is 16 residues long. CDR3 region: CATSRDVQTSNYGYTF. The CDR3 nucleotides read TGTGCCACCAGCAGAGATGTACAAACCAGTAACTATGGCTACACCTTC.

The V and J genes are TRBV10-2 and TRBJ2-2; possibly TRBD2 for D (5 bases). Germline CDR1 reads WSHSY; CDR2 reads SAAADI. Trimming cost V 3 bases and J 8 bases, with 10 bases left between them. The CDR3 is made up of 13 amino acids. The CDR3 sequence: CASSDLEEGELFF. DNA of the CDR3: TGCGCCAGCAGTGATTTGGAGGAGGGGGAGCTGTTTTTT.

This clone was recorded a few times. This chain joins TRBV5-1 and TRBJ2-1; D gene ambiguous. The CDR3 covers 15 residues. With 2 bases removed from V and 0 bases from J, the gap between germline ends came to 9 bases. Germline V gene sequence: CDR1 SGHRS, CDR2 YFSETQ. This CDR3 reads CASSLRSSSYNEQFF. CDR3 DNA sequence: TGCGCCAGCAGCTTACGATCAAGCTCCTACAATGAGCAGTTCTTC.

This clone was seen only a few times. The chain carries TRBV10-3 and TRBJ1-5; D is perhaps TRBD1 (5 bases). Germline CDR1 and CDR2: ENHRY and SYGVKD. V was clipped by 4 bases and J by 6 bases, with 13 bases between them. The CDR3 covers 14 residues. DNA for the CDR3: TGTGCCATCAGTGCTCAGGGAGGAACTCAGCCCCAGCATTTT. It encodes CAISAQGGTQPQHF.

This clone was observed a handful of times. The chain is built from TRBV5-4 and TRBJ2-5; no definite D call. Trimming stripped 0 bases from V and 5 bases from J, with 14 bases between. Per the germline V gene, CDR1 is SGHNT and CDR2 is YYREEE (reference sequence). The CDR3 runs to 15 residues. The CDR3 nucleotides are TGTGCCAGCAGCTTGGGGGTCTCAAAGGAGGAGACCCAGTACTTC. Translated: CASSLGVSKEETQYF.

The rearrangement uses TRBV13 and TRBJ1-2; no clear D. The CDR3 covers 16 residues. The germline V and J ends were trimmed by 5 bases and 2 bases, with 18 bases remaining between them. Germline V gene data show CDR1 as PRHDT and CDR2 as FYEKMQ (reference sequence). The CDR3 region is CASSPVGRERNYGYTF. The CDR3 region has the DNA TGTGCCAGCAGCCCCGTGGGGAGAGAACGAAACTATGGCTACACCTTC. Combining the CDR3 with reference TRBV13 and TRBJ1-2 gives the whole variable domain AAGVIQSPRHLIKEKRETATLKCYPIPRHDTVYWYQQGPGQDPQFLISFYEKMQSDKGSIPDRFSAQQFSDYHSELNMSSLELGDSALYFCASSPVGRERNYGYTFGSGTRLTVV.

The CDR3 reads CASSHGQGQEKLFF. DNA of the CDR3: TGTGCCAGCAGCCATGGACAGGGGCAGGAAAAACTGTTTTTT. The genes are TRBV5-6 and TRBJ1-4; TRBD1 aligns across 9 bases. The CDR3 spans 14 residues. V trimming: 4 bases; J trimming: 8 bases; junction bases outside the gene matches: 6. Germline values: CDR1 SGHDT, CDR2 YYEEEE.

This clone was detected only a few times. Germline is not matched at one junction end, which may reflect a read error. The chain combines TRBV28 with TRBJ1-2; TRBD1 matches 11 bases. The CDR3 has 12 residues. Per germline, CDR1 MDHEN and CDR2 SYDVKM. The CDR3 DNA reads TGTGCCAGCAGTTCACCGGGACAGGGGGTTGCCTTC. Amino acids: CASSSPGQGVAF.

A few counts support this clone. This sequence joins TRBV2 and TRBJ2-1, with D unresolved. With 2 bases removed from V and 14 bases from J, the gap between germline ends came to 7 bases. The CDR3 sequence is 10 residues long. CDR1 is SNHLY, CDR2 FYNNEI, per germline. For the CDR3, the DNA is TGTGCCAGCAGTGAATTTTCTAAGTTCTTC. Its protein product is CASSEFSKFF.

Details on this clone: Other DNA sequences within the sample encode an identical CDR3. The rearrangement links TRBV6-6 to TRBJ1-5; TRBD1 aligns across 7 bases. The CDR3 covers 15 residues. With V trimmed by 0 bases and J by 1 base, 0 bases remained unmatched. Germline CDR1 and CDR2: MNHNY and SVGAGI (reference sequence). CDR3 in amino acids: CASSYSGQSNQPQHF. The CDR3 region has the DNA TGTGCCAGCAGTTACTCGGGACAGAGCAATCAGCCCCAGCATTTT.

J is TRBJ1-1 and V is TRBV9; D is unclear. V was trimmed by 4 bases and J by 2 bases, leaving 9 bases between them. Germline assignment: CDR1 SGDLS and CDR2 YYNGEE. The CDR3 loop spans 13 amino acids. CDR3 sequence (DNA): TGTGCCAGCAGCTTTGAGGGAAACACTGAAGCTTTCTTT. Its protein is CASSFEGNTEAFF.

The J gene is TRBJ2-5, the V gene TRBV6-6; TRBD1 matches at 7 bases. After removal of 5 bases from V and 7 bases from J, the junction contained 10 bases not matched to a gene. This CDR3 has 14 residues. Germline CDR1 and CDR2: MNHNY and SVGAGI (reference sequence). CDR3 loop: CASSPGQDARTQYF. DNA of the CDR3: TGTGCCAGCAGTCCCGGACAGGATGCACGGACCCAGTACTTC.

This clone appeared a few times. The chain employs TRBV19 and TRBJ2-3; 8 bases fit TRBD1. CDR1 is LNHDA, CDR2 SQIVND, per germline (reference sequence). The CDR3 has 15 amino acids. The junction had 4 bases not matched to a gene; V was cut back by 5 bases and J by 0 bases. CDR3: CASSPRGPSTDTQYF. CDR3 bases: TGTGCCAGTAGTCCCAGGGGGCCCAGCACAGATACGCAGTATTTT.

This chain uses TRBV29-1 with TRBJ1-5; 8 bases match TRBD1. Germline trimming cut 5 bases from V and 4 bases from J; bases unmatched to any gene: 4. From germline, CDR1 is SQVTM and CDR2 ANQGSEA. The CDR3 is 13 amino acids. DNA of the CDR3: TGCAGCGTTAGGACAGGGACGAATCAGCCCCAGCATTTT. It specifies CSVRTGTNQPQHF. Full variable domain (missing parts from reference TRBV29-1 and TRBJ1-5): SAVISQKPSRDICQRGTSLTIQCQVDSQVTMMFWYRQQPGQSLTLIATANQGSEATYESGFVIDKFPISRPNLTFSTLTVSNMSPEDSSIYLCSVRTGTNQPQHFGDGTRLSIL.

This clone was detected only a few times. V is TRBV5-1 and J is TRBJ2-1; D is undetermined. V lost 2 bases, J lost 7 bases, and 10 bases lay in between. CDR3 length: 13 amino acids. CDR1 is SGHRS and CDR2 is YFSETQ in the germline V gene. CDR3 amino acids: CASSFDNGNEQFF. CDR3 sequence (DNA): TGCGCCAGCAGCTTTGACAACGGGAATGAGCAGTTCTTC.